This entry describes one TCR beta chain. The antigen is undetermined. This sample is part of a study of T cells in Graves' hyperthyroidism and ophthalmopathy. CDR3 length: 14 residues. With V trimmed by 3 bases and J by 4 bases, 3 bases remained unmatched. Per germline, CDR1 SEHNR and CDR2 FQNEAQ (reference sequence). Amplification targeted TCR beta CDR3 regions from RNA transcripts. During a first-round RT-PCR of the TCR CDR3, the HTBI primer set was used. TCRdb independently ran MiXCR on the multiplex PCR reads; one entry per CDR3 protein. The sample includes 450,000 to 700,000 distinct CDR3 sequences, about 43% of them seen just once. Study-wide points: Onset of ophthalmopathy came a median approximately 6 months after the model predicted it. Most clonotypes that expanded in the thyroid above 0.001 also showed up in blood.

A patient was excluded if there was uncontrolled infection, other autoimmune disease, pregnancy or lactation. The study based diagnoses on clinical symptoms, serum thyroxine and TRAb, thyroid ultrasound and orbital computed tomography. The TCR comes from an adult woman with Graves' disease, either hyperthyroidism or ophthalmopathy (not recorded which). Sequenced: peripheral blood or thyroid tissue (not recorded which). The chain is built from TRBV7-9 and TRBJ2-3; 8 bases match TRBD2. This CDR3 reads CASSFTSGADTQYF. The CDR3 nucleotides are TGTGCCAGCAGCTTTACTAGCGGTGCAGATACGCAGTATTTT.